What follows are 30 T cell receptor beta chains derived from one specimen sequenced in a study of molecular identifiers for immune sequencing clone quantification. Using its own MiXCR run on the PCR reads, TCRdb lists one record per CDR3 protein. Of around 300,000 distinct CDR3 sequences detected, 24% appear once; the ten largest clones hold about 0.74%. Sequencing used naive CD8+ T cells from blood, with Jurkat cell RNA spiked in. Subset given: FACS-sorted CD8+CD4-CCR7+CD45RA+ naive T cells. Source of these receptors: a human donor in good health. Some libraries in this study had Jurkat cell RNA spiked in.

The chain joins TRBV13 to TRBJ1-3; D ambiguous. The germline CDR1 and CDR2 sequences are PRHDT and FYEKMQ (reference sequence). V gave up 4 bases and J gave up 0 bases, with 7 bases separating them. This CDR3 comprises 14 residues. DNA for the CDR3: TGTGCCAGCAGCTCCCTACACTCTGGAAACACCATATATTTT. Its translation: CASSSLHSGNTIYF.

Turning to this clonotype: A single base separates this from a much larger clone, so it may be a read error. V is TRBV28 and J is TRBJ1-1; D gene ambiguous. Deletions cut 2 bases from V and 7 bases from J, with 14 bases between. Germline values: CDR1 MDHEN, CDR2 SYDVKM. The CDR3 consists of 14 residues. CDR3 DNA sequence: TGTGCCAGCAGTTTAACCCGTCCTGAGGGTGAAGCTTTCTTT. Translated: CASSLTRPEGEAFF.

The chain recombines TRBV27 with TRBJ1-1, with D maybe TRBD1 (5 bases). V lost 5 bases and J 7 bases, leaving 14 bases between the germline ends. CDR3 length: 13 residues. Germline CDR1 and CDR2: MNHEY and SMNVEV (reference sequence). CDR3 DNA sequence: TGTGCCAGCAGTACGGGACGGGCAATTGAAGCTTTCTTT. Its translation is CASSTGRAIEAFF.

The rearrangement joins TRBV7-9 to TRBJ1-1, with D unresolved. CDR1 and CDR2 from the germline V gene are SEHNR and FQNEAQ (reference sequence). This CDR3 is built from 13 residues. Trimming pared 6 bases from V and 5 bases from J, leaving 13 bases between. CDR3 loop: CASSPDPGTEAFF. The CDR3 DNA is TGTGCCAGCAGTCCGGACCCGGGGACTGAAGCTTTCTTT.

The rearrangement links TRBV7-6 to TRBJ2-7; TRBD2 agrees at 7 bases. After removal of 5 bases from V and 1 base from J, the junction contained 5 bases not matched to a gene. This CDR3 has 14 amino acids. CDR1 and CDR2 (germline): SGHVS, FNYEAQ. CDR3 sequence (DNA): TGTGCCAGCAGCCCACTAGCGTCATCCTACGAGCAGTACTTC. It encodes CASSPLASSYEQYF. The complete variable domain, with remaining parts taken from reference TRBV7-6 and TRBJ2-7, reads GAGVSQSPRYKVTKRGQDVALRCDPISGHVSLYWYRQALGQGPEFLTYFNYEAQQDKSGLPNDRFSAERPEGSISTLTIQRTEQRDSAMYRCASSPLASSYEQYFGPGTRLTVT.

As for this clonotype: A much larger clone is a single base away; this may be a read error. This chain uses TRBV7-2 with TRBJ2-1; D tentatively fits TRBD1 or TRBD2 (5 bases each). Germline V gives CDR1 SGHTA, CDR2 FQGNSA. V dropped 0 bases and J dropped 10 bases, with 16 bases sitting between them. The CDR3 loop spans 15 amino acids. The CDR3 nucleotides are TGTGCCAGCAGCTTAGCGGTCGGGGCGGCCGTAGAGCAGTTCTTC. Translation gives CASSLAVGAAVEQFF.

This clonotype was counted a few times. The chain is built from TRBV4-3 and TRBJ1-4; TRBD1 agrees at 7 bases. This CDR3 has 15 residues. Germline-derived CDR1 and CDR2 are LGHNA and YSLEER. The ends lost 0 bases at V and 6 bases at J; junction bases unmatched: 4. The CDR3: CASSQDTGEDEKLFF. The CDR3 nucleotides are TGCGCCAGCAGCCAAGACACAGGGGAAGATGAAAAACTGTTTTTT.

This clonotype was picked up a small number of times. The chain has TRBV30 and TRBJ2-7; 7 positions match TRBD1. The V segment lost 5 bases and the J segment 2 bases; nucleotides outside the gene matches: 6. The CDR3 runs to 13 residues. Germline values: CDR1 GTSNPN, CDR2 SVGIG (reference sequence). The CDR3 spells CAWETGLTYEQYF. For the CDR3, the DNA is TGTGCCTGGGAGACAGGGTTAACCTACGAGCAGTACTTC.

This rearrangement joins TRBV24-1 to TRBJ2-3, with TRBD2 as a possible D gene (5 bases). V lost 12 bases and J 1 base, leaving 22 bases between the germline ends. Germline loops: CDR1 KGHDR, CDR2 SFDVKD. CDR3 length: 16 residues. The CDR3 coding sequence is TGTGCCGCTAATCCAAGGACTCAGGATGGCACAGATACGCAGTATTTT. This sequence encodes CAANPRTQDGTDTQYF.

This clonotype was counted ten times or more. The rearrangement uses TRBV7-9 and TRBJ1-4; D is perhaps TRBD1 (6 bases). The CDR3 runs 17 residues. V was clipped by 0 bases and J by 4 bases, with 15 bases between them. The V gene's germline CDR1 is SEHNR and CDR2 FQNEAQ (reference sequence). This CDR3 reads CASSLAPGEGDNEKLFF. In nucleotides, the CDR3 is TGTGCCAGCAGCTTAGCCCCCGGCGAGGGGGATAATGAAAAACTGTTTTTT. Using reference TRBV7-9 and TRBJ1-4 for the parts outside the CDR3, the full variable domain is DTGVSQNPRHKITKRGQNVTFRCDPISEHNRLYWYRQTLGQGPEFLTYFQNEAQLEKSRLLSDRFSAERPKGSFSTLEIQRTEQGDSAMYLCASSLAPGEGDNEKLFFGSGTQLSVL.

This clonotype was seen many times. This chain links TRBV29-1 with TRBJ2-1, with D possibly matching TRBD1 (6 bases). Germline-derived CDR1 and CDR2 are SQVTM and ANQGSEA. The CDR3 sequence is 13 residues long. Trimming removed 1 base from V and 10 bases from J, with 14 bases in between. CDR3 DNA sequence: TGCAGCGTTGAAGTGGGACACACTGAGGAGCAGTTCTTC. It is translated as CSVEVGHTEEQFF.

This clonotype was recorded at least ten times. The V call is TRBV28, the J call TRBJ2-7; no clear D gene. In germline, CDR1 is MDHEN, CDR2 SYDVKM. The CDR3 length is 13 residues. V dropped 5 bases and J dropped 2 bases, with 10 bases sitting between them. CDR3 in amino acids: CASSPPEAYEQYF. In DNA form, the CDR3 reads TGTGCCAGCAGTCCACCGGAAGCCTACGAGCAGTACTTC.

This clonotype appeared a few times. The CDR3 bases are TGTGCCAGCAGTCCTCTGAGCGGGTACACAGATACGCAGTATTTT. Translation gives CASSPLSGYTDTQYF. The chain couples TRBV28 to TRBJ2-3, with a possible D match to TRBD2 (6 bases). This CDR3 comprises 15 residues. The V gene lost 5 bases and the J gene lost 2 bases, with 14 bases spanning the gap. Germline V CDR1 and CDR2: MDHEN, SYDVKM. Looking up the rest from reference TRBV28 and TRBJ2-3 gives the full variable domain: DVKVTQSSRYLVKRTGEKVFLECVQDMDHENMFWYRQDPGLGLRLIYFSYDVKMKEKGDIPEGYSVSREKKERFSLILESASTNQTSMYLCASSPLSGYTDTQYFGPGTRLTVL.

This clonotype was observed many times. This chain connects TRBV7-9 to TRBJ2-7; no reliable D call. CDR1 is SEHNR, CDR2 FQNEAQ, per germline (reference sequence). Trimming removed 1 base from V and 4 bases from J, with 8 bases in between. The CDR3 extends over 13 amino acids. Here the CDR3 reads CASSLDPEYEQYF. In DNA form, the CDR3 reads TGTGCCAGCAGCTTAGACCCGGAGTACGAGCAGTACTTC.

This chain connects TRBV20-1 to TRBJ2-7; TRBD1 aligns across 8 bases. Trimming cost V 4 bases and J 2 bases; bases outside gene matches: 10. CDR1 is DFQATT and CDR2 is SNEGSKA in the germline V gene (reference sequence). This CDR3 is 15 amino acids long. In DNA, the CDR3 is TGCAGTGCTAACGACAGGGGAGGAAGCACCTACGAGCAGTACTTC. Its translation: CSANDRGGSTYEQYF.

This clonotype was seen at least ten times. The chain carries TRBV12-3 or TRBV12-4 and TRBJ2-7; D ambiguous. The CDR3 runs to 13 residues. Trimming took off 5 bases at V and 0 bases at J, with 8 bases between the two ends. CDR3 amino acids: CASSPGHSYEQYF. CDR3 nucleotides: TGTGCCAGCAGTCCCGGCCACTCCTACGAGCAGTACTTC.

This clonotype was counted many times. The chain couples TRBV20-1 to TRBJ2-3; D is ambiguous. V was trimmed by 5 bases and J by 0 bases, leaving 12 bases between them. Germline V gives CDR1 DFQATT, CDR2 SNEGSKA (reference sequence). This CDR3 comprises 14 residues. CDR3 bases: TGCAGTGCTTCGAGAGCGAGTAGCACAGATACGCAGTATTTT. It translates to CSASRASSTDTQYF.

With regard to this clonotype: A much larger clone differs from this one at a single base, so this may be a read error. The chain employs TRBV20-1 and TRBJ1-3, with D uncertain. The CDR3 has 16 residues. Per the germline V gene, CDR1 is DFQATT and CDR2 is SNEGSKA (reference sequence). Trimming stripped 5 bases from V and 3 bases from J, with 20 bases between. The CDR3 sequence: CSAGAFLSGGGNTIYF. DNA for the CDR3: TGCAGTGCTGGAGCTTTTTTATCGGGAGGTGGAAACACCATATATTTT.

Ten or more counts support this clonotype. This rearrangement joins TRBV14 to TRBJ1-6; D is ambiguous. This CDR3 comprises 15 residues. V lost 0 bases and J 8 bases, leaving 11 bases between the germline ends. Germline loops: CDR1 SGHDN, CDR2 FVKESK. In DNA, the CDR3 is TGTGCCAGCAGCCAAGATATGAACGGACATTCACCCCTCCACTTT. Translated, it gives CASSQDMNGHSPLHF.

About this clonotype: A read error is likely, as this CDR3 ends without the conserved phenylalanine or tryptophan. The rearrangement uses TRBV28 and TRBJ1-4; D unresolved. The V end lost 2 bases, the J end lost 1 base, and 11 bases lay between the germline ends. Germline-derived CDR1 and CDR2 are MDHEN and SYDVKM. This CDR3 is built from 16 residues. This CDR3 is CASSLALDGTNEKLFL. CDR3 nucleotide sequence: TGTGCCAGCAGTTTAGCCCTAGATGGAACTAATGAAAAACTGTTTCTT.

This rearrangement joins TRBV20-1 to TRBJ2-3; a possible D gene is TRBD1 (6 bases). This CDR3 has 15 residues. CDR1 DFQATT and CDR2 SNEGSKA come from the germline V gene (reference sequence). Trimming pared 5 bases from V and 0 bases from J, leaving 15 bases between. DNA for the CDR3: TGCAGTGCTCGCCCTAGGGACACGAGCACAGATACGCAGTATTTT. Protein sequence: CSARPRDTSTDTQYF.

The rearrangement joins TRBV12-3 or TRBV12-4 to TRBJ2-7; D ambiguous. V lost 3 bases and J lost 3, with 18 bases in between. The CDR3 runs to 16 residues. As DNA, the CDR3 is TGTGCCAGCAGTTTTTGGCCCGGAAGCCCCGACTACGAGCAGTACTTC. Its translation is CASSFWPGSPDYEQYF.

This clonotype has a count of ten or more. The chain combines TRBV29-1 with TRBJ2-7; 8 bases map to TRBD1. CDR1 is SQVTM and CDR2 is ANQGSEA in the germline V gene. The J segment lost 5 bases and the V segment lost 6 bases, leaving 15 bases of the junction unmatched. The CDR3 totals 15 residues. The CDR3 sequence: CSVEGGTGGTNEQYF. The CDR3 bases are TGCAGCGTCGAGGGCGGTACAGGGGGGACCAACGAGCAGTACTTC.

This clonotype was counted many times. This sequence joins TRBV7-2 and TRBJ2-5, with D possibly being TRBD2 (6 bases). Trimming left V 10 bases short and J 5 bases short, with 14 bases between. CDR3 length: 12 residues. CDR1 is SGHTA and CDR2 is FQGNSA in the germline V gene. The CDR3 spells CAIERGGETQYF. In DNA, the CDR3 is TGTGCCATAGAGAGGGGAGGCGAGACCCAGTACTTC.

V gene TRBV6-5 combines with J gene TRBJ2-7; maybe TRBD1 (5 bases). The V end lost 7 bases, the J end lost 0 bases, and 10 bases lay between the germline ends. CDR1 is MNHEY, CDR2 SVGAGI, per germline. CDR3 size: 13 residues. The DNA for the CDR3 is TGTGCCAGCACCGCAGGGTACTCCTACGAGCAGTACTTC. Its protein is CASTAGYSYEQYF.

The rearrangement joins TRBV11-2 to TRBJ2-7; 7 bases line up with TRBD2. The CDR3 sequence is 14 residues long. Trimming cost V 3 bases and J 3 bases; bases outside gene matches: 5. Germline V gene sequence: CDR1 SGHAT, CDR2 FQNNGV. CDR3 nucleotides: TGTGCCAGCAGCTTGGGACCGGGGGGCTACGAGCAGTACTTC. This translates into CASSLGPGGYEQYF.

The sample holds many counts of this clonotype. The genes are TRBV6-5 and TRBJ2-1; 14 bases agree with TRBD2. This CDR3 region has 17 residues. Germline V gene sequence: CDR1 MNHEY, CDR2 SVGAGI. Trimming removed 4 bases from V and 5 bases from J; junction bases left unmatched: 7. The CDR3 region has the DNA TGTGCCAGCAGTTGGGGGACTAGCGGGAGTCGACACAATGAGCAGTTCTTC. Protein product: CASSWGTSGSRHNEQFF.

On this clonotype itself: A clone one base away is much larger, so this may be a read error. V usage is TRBV7-9 and J usage is TRBJ1-3; D remains ambiguous. Germline CDR1 and CDR2: SEHNR and FQNEAQ (reference sequence). Trimming pared 5 bases from V and 2 bases from J, leaving 7 bases between. This CDR3 is built from 13 residues. In nucleotides, the CDR3 is TGTGCCAGCAGCCCCGGGCCTGGAAACACCATATATTTT. It is translated as CASSPGPGNTIYF. Based on the CDR3 plus reference TRBV7-9 and TRBJ1-3, the full variable domain is DTGVSQNPRHKITKRGQNVTFRCDPISEHNRLYWYRQTLGQGPEFLTYFQNEAQLEKSRLLSDRFSAERPKGSFSTLEIQRTEQGDSAMYLCASSPGPGNTIYFGEGSWLTVV.

Ten or more counts support this clonotype. V and J are TRBV27 and TRBJ2-7, with D possibly being TRBD1 (6 bases). Trimming cost V 6 bases and J 5 bases, with 11 bases left between them. The CDR3 is 12 residues long. The germline V gene has CDR1 MNHEY and CDR2 SMNVEV (reference sequence). The CDR3 DNA reads as TGTGCCAGCAGACAGGGTGTCGACGAGCAGTACTTC. As protein: CASRQGVDEQYF.

The sample holds one count of this clonotype. A much larger clone lies one base from this, so it may be a read error. The chain uses TRBV5-3 and TRBJ2-3; possibly TRBD2 for D (5 bases). TRBV5-3 is sorted into the ORF group, with uncertain function. The CDR3 runs to 14 residues. V was cut by 8 bases and J by 5 bases, with 18 bases left in between. In nucleotides, the CDR3 is TGTGCCAGCGGCCCACTAGTCCGGGGAGATACGCAGTATTTT. Translation: CASGPLVRGDTQYF.